The present TCR beta chain was sequenced within a study of T cells in women clearing cervical HPV infection. Per the germline V gene, CDR1 is SNHLY and CDR2 is FYNNEI. The CDR3 is 15 residues long. Trimming took 7 bases from V and 4 from J, leaving 14 bases between them. With respect to this clone: The read comes to an end 3 residues before the CDR3 does, leaving the germline J gene to fill in the end.

Clones were sequenced by immunoSEQ multiplex PCR, and TCRdb holds only the in-frame ones, with some missing. The sample's table shows roughly 28,000 clones. The rearrangement uses TRBV2 and TRBJ2-6; maybe TRBD2 (6 bases). The specimen sequenced was blood buffy coat. The receptor comes from a woman aged 18 to 75 with a cervical HPV16 infection that either progressed to CIN3+ or cleared (not recorded which). CDR3 sequence reads: CASTAAGRGANVLTF. The sequenced CDR3 bases are TGTGCCAGCACCGCGGCAGGGAGGGGGGCCAACGTC.